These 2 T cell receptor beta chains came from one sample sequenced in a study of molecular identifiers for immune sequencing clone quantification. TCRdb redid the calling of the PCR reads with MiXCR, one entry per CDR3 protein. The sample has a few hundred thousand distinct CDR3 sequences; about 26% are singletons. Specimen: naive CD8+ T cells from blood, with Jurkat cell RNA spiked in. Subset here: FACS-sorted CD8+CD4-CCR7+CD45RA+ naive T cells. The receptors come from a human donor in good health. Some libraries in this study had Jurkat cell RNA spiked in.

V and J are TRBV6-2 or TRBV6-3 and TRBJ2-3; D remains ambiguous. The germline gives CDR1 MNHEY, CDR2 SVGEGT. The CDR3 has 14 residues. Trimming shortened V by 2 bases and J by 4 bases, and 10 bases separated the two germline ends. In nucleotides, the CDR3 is TGTGCCAGCAGTTACACCACATGGGCAGATACGCAGTATTTT. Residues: CASSYTTWADTQYF.

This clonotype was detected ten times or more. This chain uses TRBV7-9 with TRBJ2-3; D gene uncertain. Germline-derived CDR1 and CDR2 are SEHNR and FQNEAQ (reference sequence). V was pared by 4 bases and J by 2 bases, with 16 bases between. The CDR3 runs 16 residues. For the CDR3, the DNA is TGTGCCAGCAGCTCCCAACCGCTATCCTCCACAGATACGCAGTATTTT. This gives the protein CASSSQPLSSTDTQYF.